This T cell receptor beta chain was observed in a study of blood T cell repertoires in COVID-19. Study context: The origin of the acute and convalescent COVID-19 samples was the United States, Italy and Spain. T cells, B-cell-depleted T cells, or PBMCs provided the cDNA or gDNA that served as material.

Generated by immunoSEQ multiplex PCR, the TCRdb table keeps only in-frame clones and is missing some. There are about 13,000 clones in the sample; around 76% occur only once, and around 41% lies in the top ten. Germline V gene data show CDR1 as SGHDT and CDR2 as YYEEEE. V was clipped by 4 bases and J by 7 bases; unmatched bases: 4. The CDR3 is made up of 12 amino acids. The genes are TRBV5-6 and TRBJ1-1; TRBD1 matches 7 bases. The specimen was peripheral blood. The origin of this receptor is a woman older than 75 with acute or convalescent COVID-19. The CDR3 region is CASSLGQVEAFF. As DNA, the CDR3 is TGTGCCAGCAGCCTAGGACAGGTTGAAGCTTTCTTT.